A single sample is the source of the 31 T cell receptor beta chains below, sequenced in a study of T-cell reconstitution after alpha-beta-depleted transplantation in children (dated by TCRdb to 2016 to 2018). Receptor libraries were prepared by PCR. The data were produced on an Illumina HiSeq 2500. TCR library preparation used molecular barcoding, with unique molecular identifiers applied to normalize quantification of the TCRbeta repertoire. Using fastp at Q25 and MiXCR, TCRdb reprocessed the public reads and kept productive beta chains. Under each unique CDR3 protein, matching rows form one entry showing the most common genes and DNA. The sample profile shows some 600,000 distinct CDR3 sequences; around a sixth of them were found once. 1.1% of the sample goes to the ten largest clones. This material consisted of PBMCs from the stem cell graft donor, taken from the stem cell graft. Receptors were obtained from a human donor who donated a stem cell graft to a child with acute myeloid leukemia.

This clonotype was counted many times. V and J are TRBV20-1 and TRBJ2-5; either TRBD1 or TRBD2 may fit D (6 bases each). CDR1 DFQATT and CDR2 SNEGSKA come from the germline V gene (reference sequence). The CDR3 totals 15 residues. With 5 bases removed from V and 1 base from J, the gap between germline ends came to 17 bases. CDR3 amino acids: CSAWSHSGAQETQYF. The CDR3 region has the DNA TGCAGTGCTTGGTCGCATTCGGGGGCCCAAGAGACCCAGTACTTC.

This clonotype was detected many times. CDR3: CSARRPGTGMGTEAFF. The CDR3 DNA reads as TGCAGTGCTAGGCGTCCCGGGACAGGGATGGGAACTGAAGCTTTCTTT. The chain employs TRBV20-1 and TRBJ1-1; TRBD1 agrees at 9 bases. CDR3 length: 16 residues. J was trimmed by 5 bases and V by 3 bases; bases with no gene match: 13. Germline CDR1 and CDR2: DFQATT and SNEGSKA (reference sequence).

This clonotype was observed at least ten times. The chain couples TRBV29-1 to TRBJ2-3; the match to TRBD1 covers 7 bases. The CDR3 is made up of 13 amino acids. The V and J ends lost 8 bases and 2 bases, in that order; junction bases with no gene match: 7. Germline V gene sequence: CDR1 SQVTM, CDR2 ANQGSEA. CDR3 sequence: CSLRGYYTDTQYF. The CDR3 coding sequence is TGCAGCCTCAGGGGGTACTACACAGATACGCAGTATTTT.

This clonotype was counted at least ten times. The chain links TRBV7-2 to TRBJ1-1; D might be TRBD1 (6 bases). This CDR3 has 14 amino acids. CDR1 and CDR2 (germline): SGHTA, FQGNSA. With 7 bases removed from V and 7 bases from J, the gap between germline ends came to 19 bases. CDR3 residues: CASTYFTGRSEAFF. CDR3 sequence (DNA): TGTGCCAGCACTTACTTTACAGGGAGGAGTGAAGCTTTCTTT.

The gene calls are TRBV24-1 and TRBJ2-7; 9 positions agree with TRBD1. In germline, CDR1 is KGHDR, CDR2 SFDVKD. The CDR3 length is 15 residues. V lost 3 bases and J lost 5; bases outside the gene matches: 7. CDR3 amino acids: CATSDPGTGRHEQYF. DNA of the CDR3: TGTGCCACCAGTGATCCCGGGACAGGGAGGCACGAGCAGTACTTC.

The chain couples TRBV6-2 or TRBV6-3 to TRBJ1-5; perhaps TRBD1 as D (5 bases). V lost 2 bases, J lost 4 bases, and 12 bases lay in between. Germline CDR1 MNHEY, CDR2 SVGEGT. The CDR3 has 15 residues. The CDR3 sequence: CASSYGANRNQPQHF. The CDR3 coding sequence is TGTGCCAGCAGTTACGGGGCTAACCGGAATCAGCCCCAGCATTTT.

This clonotype was detected many times. The CDR3 here is CASSYRQDGTGEQFF. In DNA, the CDR3 is TGTGCCAGCAGTTACAGACAGGACGGGACGGGTGAGCAGTTCTTC. This chain links TRBV6-5 with TRBJ2-1; possibly TRBD1 for D (6 bases). V gave up 2 bases and J gave up 9 bases, with 17 bases separating them. This CDR3 comprises 15 residues. The germline CDR1 and CDR2 sequences are MNHEY and SVGAGI.

V and J are TRBV7-9 and TRBJ2-3, with 11 bases that match TRBD2. The germline V gene has CDR1 SEHNR and CDR2 FQNEAQ (reference sequence). This CDR3 contains 16 residues. Trimming cost V 1 base and J 5 bases; bases outside gene matches: 5. The CDR3 DNA follows: TGTGCCAGCAGCTTAGTGTGGCTAGCGGGGGGAGATACGCAGTATTTT. It specifies CASSLVWLAGGDTQYF. Supplemented by reference TRBV7-9 and TRBJ2-3, the full variable domain reads DTGVSQNPRHKITKRGQNVTFRCDPISEHNRLYWYRQTLGQGPEFLTYFQNEAQLEKSRLLSDRFSAERPKGSFSTLEIQRTEQGDSAMYLCASSLVWLAGGDTQYFGPGTRLTVL.

This clonotype was recorded at least ten times. V gene TRBV20-1 combines with J gene TRBJ2-5, with D possibly being TRBD1 (6 bases). V lost 6 bases to trimming and J lost 2 bases, with 10 bases between them. This CDR3 is built from 12 residues. Germline V gene data show CDR1 as DFQATT and CDR2 as SNEGSKA (reference sequence). CDR3 coding DNA: TGCAGTGCACAGGGTAGGCAAGAGACCCAGTACTTC. Amino acids: CSAQGRQETQYF.

This clonotype was counted many times. This chain connects TRBV12-3 or TRBV12-4 to TRBJ2-7, with D perhaps TRBD2 (5 bases). V was shortened by 3 bases and J by 3 bases, with 9 bases between the two germline ends. The CDR3 sequence is 13 residues long. CDR3 sequence: CASSFSRDYEQYV. The CDR3 DNA reads as TGTGCCAGCAGTTTTAGCCGGGACTACGAGCAGTACGTC.

The chain couples TRBV6-2 or TRBV6-3 to TRBJ1-5, with 7 positions matching TRBD1. The CDR3 is 14 amino acids. Trimming cost V 6 bases and J 7 bases; bases outside gene matches: 9. CDR1 is MNHEY and CDR2 is SVGEGT in the germline V gene. The CDR3 nucleotides are TGTGCCAGCAGCCTAACCCCACAGGGGCAGCCCCAGCATTTT. It is translated as CASSLTPQGQPQHF.

This clonotype appeared many times. The chain links TRBV12-3 or TRBV12-4 to TRBJ2-7; 11 bases are a match to TRBD2. The CDR3 sequence is 15 residues long. The ends lost 5 bases at V and 5 bases at J; junction bases unmatched: 8. DNA for the CDR3: TGTGCCAGCAGTCCTCGACTAGCGGGGTGGCACGAGCAGTACTTC. Translated, it gives CASSPRLAGWHEQYF.

The chain carries TRBV28 and TRBJ2-7; D may match TRBD1 or TRBD2 (5 bases each). Germline V gene data show CDR1 as MDHEN and CDR2 as SYDVKM. The CDR3 has 19 amino acids. The V end was cut by 6 bases, the J end by 3 bases, with 30 bases between. The CDR3 DNA follows: TGTGCCAGCAGCCCCCTCGGACCTAGTTGGGCCGGGGCTGTCTACGAGCAGTACGTC. As protein: CASSPLGPSWAGAVYEQYV.

This clonotype appeared a single time. The V call is TRBV12-3 or TRBV12-4, the J call TRBJ2-5, with TRBD1 identical over 11 bases. The CDR3 extends over 15 amino acids. V lost 4 bases, J lost 2 bases, and 3 bases stayed unmatched. This chain's CDR3 is CASSSGDRGQETQYF. CDR3 nucleotide sequence: TGTGCCAGCAGTTCAGGGGACAGGGGGCAAGAGACCCAGTACTTC.

In this sample, this clonotype turned up many times. V and J are TRBV20-1 and TRBJ2-3, with 7 bases matching TRBD1. This CDR3 contains 15 residues. V trimming: 6 bases; J trimming: 2 bases; junction bases outside the gene matches: 11. From germline, CDR1 is DFQATT and CDR2 SNEGSKA (reference sequence). CDR3 nucleotide sequence: TGCAGTGCCAAGGGGGCACAGGGAAACACAGATACGCAGTATTTT. Translated, it gives CSAKGAQGNTDTQYF.

The chain carries TRBV12-3 or TRBV12-4 and TRBJ1-2; a possible D gene is TRBD1 (6 bases). This CDR3 spans 14 amino acids. V lost 0 bases and J 4 bases, leaving 9 bases between the germline ends. DNA for the CDR3: TGTGCCAGCAGTTTAGCGGGGGGGCCCTATGGCTACACCTTC. Translation: CASSLAGGPYGYTF.

The rearrangement joins TRBV7-3 to TRBJ2-5; the D gene is possibly TRBD1 (6 bases). The germline V gene encodes CDR1 SGHTA and CDR2 FQGTGA. Deletions cut 5 bases from V and 5 bases from J, with 18 bases between. The CDR3 consists of 15 residues. The CDR3 bases are TGTGCCAGCAGCCCGGGGAGAGGGGGACGGGAGACCCAGTACTTC. This sequence encodes CASSPGRGGRETQYF.

This clonotype was seen ten or more times. The chain combines TRBV5-1 with TRBJ1-1; 8 bases are shared with TRBD1. Germline V gene sequence: CDR1 SGHRS, CDR2 YFSETQ. V lost 0 bases to trimming and J lost 1 base; unmatched junction nucleotides: 5. The CDR3 consists of 16 residues. The CDR3 DNA reads TGCGCCAGCAGCTTGGCGGCAGGGGGCCCGAACACTGAAGCTTTCTTT. Protein: CASSLAAGGPNTEAFF. Based on the CDR3 plus reference TRBV5-1 and TRBJ1-1, the full variable domain is KAGVTQTPRYLIKTRGQQVTLSCSPISGHRSVSWYQQTPGQGLQFLFEYFSETQRNKGNFPGRFSGRQFSNSRSEMNVSTLELGDSALYLCASSLAAGGPNTEAFFGQGTRLTVV.

This clonotype was detected a few times. The chain combines TRBV28 with TRBJ2-7; D is undetermined. The CDR3 sequence is 12 residues long. Germline CDR1 and CDR2: MDHEN and SYDVKM. Trimming shortened V by 4 bases and J by 5 bases, and 9 bases separated the two germline ends. The CDR3 DNA follows: TGTGCCAGCAGTTCTTCTACCCACGAGCAGTACGTC. Translating gives CASSSSTHEQYV.

The chain employs TRBV4-1 and TRBJ1-1; D remains ambiguous. Germline loops: CDR1 MGHRA, CDR2 YSYEKL. This CDR3 is built from 15 residues. V was cut by 4 bases and J by 0 bases, with 12 bases left in between. CDR3 bases: TGCGCCAGCAGCCGCCAAGTGGTAGTGAACACTGAAGCTTTCTTT. This sequence encodes CASSRQVVVNTEAFF.

This clonotype was counted a few times. The V call is TRBV18, the J call TRBJ1-5, with TRBD1 matching over 8 bases. Germline CDR1 and CDR2: KGHSH and LQKENI. The CDR3 has 15 residues. V was pared by 2 bases and J by 4 bases, with 4 bases of the junction left unmatched. The CDR3 nucleotides read TGTGCCAGCTCACCAGTCCGGGACAGGAATCAGCCCCAGCATTTT. Protein sequence: CASSPVRDRNQPQHF.

The CDR3 nucleotides read TGTGCCAGCAGCTTCGGGACAGGGAGGGAGTACTTC. It codes for CASSFGTGREYF. The chain has TRBV5-6 and TRBJ2-7; 9 nucleotides match TRBD1. The CDR3 has 12 residues. The ends lost 2 bases at V and 11 bases at J; junction bases unmatched: 5. CDR1 SGHDT and CDR2 YYEEEE come from the germline V gene.

The chain joins TRBV20-1 to TRBJ2-7, with D possibly matching TRBD1 (5 bases). The CDR3 has 13 amino acids. V was pared by 3 bases and J by 4 bases, with 13 bases between. Germline-derived CDR1 and CDR2 are DFQATT and SNEGSKA (reference sequence). The DNA for the CDR3 is TGCAGTGCTAGCAGGGATTTATATTACGAGCAGTACTTC. Translated, it gives CSASRDLYYEQYF.

A remark on this clonotype: Possible read error: a much larger clone is one base away. The chain combines TRBV6-1 with TRBJ1-1; D unclear. Germline loops: CDR1 MNHNS, CDR2 SASEGT. CDR3 length equals 13 residues. The CDR3 loop reads CACSGRGATEAFF. CDR3 bases: TGTGCCTGCAGTGGGCGGGGTGCCACTGAAGCTTTCTTT.

About this clonotype itself: One base away lies a much larger clone, so this may be a sequencing read error. CDR3 DNA sequence: TGTGCCATCAGTGAGTCGTACGCGGTCCACGAGCAGTACTTC. It specifies CAISESYAVHEQYF. The chain recombines TRBV10-3 with TRBJ2-7; D remains unclear. The germline V gene has CDR1 ENHRY and CDR2 SYGVKD. The ends were cut back, 0 bases at V and 5 bases at J, with 11 bases in the middle. The CDR3 length is 14 residues.

Concerning this clonotype itself: This could be a read error, since a much larger clone is one nucleotide away. The chain links TRBV12-3 or TRBV12-4 to TRBJ2-1; 11 bases map to TRBD2. The CDR3 is 14 residues long. The CDR3 nucleotides read TGTGCCAGCAGTTTAGGGACTAGCGGGTATGAGCGGTTCTTC. Amino acid sequence: CASSLGTSGYERFF.

This clonotype was counted ten times or more. This chain uses TRBV7-3 with TRBJ2-3; the D call may be TRBD1 or TRBD2 (7 bases each). The CDR3 totals 15 residues. Germline V gives CDR1 SGHTA, CDR2 FQGTGA. V shed 5 bases and J shed 3 bases, with 15 bases lying between them. CDR3 residues: CASSATGRGTDTQYF. As DNA, the CDR3 is TGTGCCAGCAGCGCGACAGGGCGGGGGACAGATACGCAGTATTTT. Filled out from reference TRBV7-3 and TRBJ2-3, the complete variable domain reads GAGVSQTPSNKVTEKGKYVELRCDPISGHTALYWYRQSLGQGPEFLIYFQGTGAADDSGLPNDRFFAVRPEGSVSTLKIQRTERGDSAVYLCASSATGRGTDTQYFGPGTRLTVL.

This clonotype was observed at least ten times. This chain links TRBV6-1 with TRBJ2-5, with TRBD2 matching 10 bases. J lost 5 bases, V lost 6 bases, and 12 bases had no gene match. The germline gives CDR1 MNHNS, CDR2 SASEGT. The CDR3 consists of 16 residues. CDR3 sequence: CASSDTSGAGLETQYF. In DNA form, the CDR3 reads TGTGCCAGCAGCGACACTAGCGGGGCGGGCCTGGAGACCCAGTACTTC.

This chain links TRBV7-9 with TRBJ2-2; the D call may be TRBD1 or TRBD2 (6 bases each). The CDR3 length is 14 residues. V was pared by 11 bases and J by 7 bases, with 20 bases between. Germline values: CDR1 SEHNR, CDR2 FQNEAQ (reference sequence). The CDR3 sequence: CALRDGGRSGELFF. The CDR3 region has the DNA TGTGCCCTTCGGGACGGGGGCAGGAGCGGGGAGCTGTTTTTT.

There are a few counts of this clonotype. The chain employs TRBV28 and TRBJ2-3, with D maybe TRBD2 (6 bases). The CDR3 is 15 amino acids. CDR1 and CDR2 from the germline V gene are MDHEN and SYDVKM. V was clipped by 8 bases and J by 2 bases, with 17 bases between them. As DNA, the CDR3 is TGTGCCAGCCGACCGGATCGGGGGACCACAGATACGCAGTATTTT. This encodes CASRPDRGTTDTQYF.

This clonotype was picked up a small number of times. The V and J genes are TRBV10-3 and TRBJ1-6; the D is unclear. Trimming took 6 bases from V and 7 from J, leaving 10 bases between them. The germline V gene has CDR1 ENHRY and CDR2 SYGVKD. The CDR3 is 13 residues long. CDR3 region: CAIREVANSPLHF. The CDR3 DNA reads TGTGCCATCAGGGAGGTCGCGAATTCACCCCTCCACTTT.